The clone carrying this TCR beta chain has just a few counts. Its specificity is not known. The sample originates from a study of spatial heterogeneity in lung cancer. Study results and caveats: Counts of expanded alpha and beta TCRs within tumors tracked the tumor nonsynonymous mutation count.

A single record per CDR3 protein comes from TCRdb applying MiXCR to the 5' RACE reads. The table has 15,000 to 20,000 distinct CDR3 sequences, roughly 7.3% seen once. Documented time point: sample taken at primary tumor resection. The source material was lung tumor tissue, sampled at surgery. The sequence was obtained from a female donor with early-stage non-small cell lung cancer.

The CDR3 DNA follows: TGTGCCAGCAGCCAAGAAGACGTCCAGGGGTTCTCCTACAATGAGCAGTTCTTC. Protein: CASSQEDVQGFSYNEQFF. This chain connects TRBV14 to TRBJ2-1; a weak D match, TRBD1 (6 bases). Between the trimmed V and J ends, which lost 0 bases and 0 bases, there was a span of 15 bases. From germline, CDR1 is SGHDN and CDR2 FVKESK. CDR3 length: 18 amino acids.